A single sample gave rise to the 19 T cell receptor beta chains below, sequenced in a study of T-cell memory formation after mild COVID-19. TCRdb called the 5' RACE reads again in MiXCR, with one record for every CDR3 protein. Here the sample spans about 560,000 distinct CDR3 sequences, 15% to 20% being singletons. Sequenced sample: PBMCs or a T cell subset sorted from them (not recorded which). The receptors stem from an adult woman who had mild COVID-19 (a few samples of this study predate the infection). Cell type and time point are not known.

The rearrangement joins TRBV5-6 to TRBJ2-2; 9 nucleotides agree with TRBD2. The CDR3 sequence is 19 residues long. Losses at the gene ends were 4 bases for V and 4 bases for J; bases not matched to a gene: 17. In germline, CDR1 is SGHDT, CDR2 YYEEEE. The CDR3 nucleotides are TGTGCCAGCAGCCCGGCCCCGAATGGAGCGGGAGGACTCACCGGGGAGCTGTTTTTT. Its translation: CASSPAPNGAGGLTGELFF.

This clonotype has only a few counts. The V gene is TRBV7-7, the J gene TRBJ2-5, with a weak D call TRBD2 (5 bases). This CDR3 has 15 residues. V gave up 0 bases and J gave up 3 bases, with 11 bases separating them. Per the germline V gene, CDR1 is SSHAT and CDR2 is FNYEAQ (reference sequence). CDR3: CASSLAGSNEETQYF. The CDR3, as DNA: TGTGCCAGCAGCTTAGCGGGGAGTAACGAAGAGACCCAGTACTTC.

The chain links TRBV12-3 or TRBV12-4 to TRBJ2-3; 13 nucleotides align to TRBD2. V shed 4 bases, J shed 4 bases, and the junction held 5 bases outside the gene matches. The CDR3 loop spans 16 amino acids. Here the CDR3 reads CASSSLAGGMSDTQYF. The CDR3, as DNA: TGTGCCAGCAGTTCACTAGCGGGAGGGATGTCAGATACGCAGTATTTT.

The V gene is TRBV19, the J gene TRBJ2-6; D might be TRBD1 (6 bases). V shed 4 bases and J shed 1 base, with 14 bases lying between them. CDR1 and CDR2 (germline): LNHDA, SQIVND (reference sequence). The CDR3 loop spans 17 amino acids. CDR3 coding DNA: TGTGCCAGTAGTACGACAGGCTTGAGATCTGGGGCCAACGTCCTGACTTTC. Amino acids: CASSTTGLRSGANVLTF.

The chain couples TRBV4-1 to TRBJ1-1, with D maybe TRBD1 (5 bases). Germline CDR1 MGHRA, CDR2 YSYEKL. CDR3 length: 17 amino acids. V lost 1 base and J lost 6, with 21 bases in between. The CDR3 reads CASSQGMVRSRAPEAFF. In nucleotides, the CDR3 is TGCGCCAGCAGCCAAGGAATGGTAAGGTCCAGGGCCCCTGAAGCTTTCTTT.

The table lists this clonotype with a few counts. This chain's CDR3 is CAWSVGGRNTEAFF. CDR3 sequence (DNA): TGTGCCTGGAGTGTTGGTGGGAGGAACACTGAAGCTTTCTTT. The chain couples TRBV30 to TRBJ1-1, with no clear D. Germline V CDR1 and CDR2: GTSNPN, SVGIG (reference sequence). The CDR3 contains 14 residues. V was pared by 0 bases and J by 1 base, with 9 bases between.

The chain has TRBV20-1 and TRBJ1-1; the D is unclear. The length of the CDR3 is 11 residues. The germline CDR1 and CDR2 sequences are DFQATT and SNEGSKA (reference sequence). V gave up 7 bases and J gave up 2 bases, with 8 bases separating them. CDR3 loop: CSVFQNTEAFF. Here the CDR3 DNA reads TGCAGTGTGTTTCAAAACACTGAAGCTTTCTTT.

The chain recombines TRBV5-6 with TRBJ2-1; no definite D call. Trimming removed 1 base at V and 4 bases at J, with 9 bases between. CDR3 length: 14 amino acids. Germline V CDR1 and CDR2: SGHDT, YYEEEE. The CDR3 region has the DNA TGTGCCAGCAGCTTGAGTGGCCGGTACAATGAGCAGTTCTTC. Translating gives CASSLSGRYNEQFF.

The J gene is TRBJ1-5, the V gene TRBV7-3, with D perhaps TRBD1 (5 bases). Deletions cut 5 bases from V and 4 bases from J, with 9 bases between. Looked up from germline, CDR1 is SGHTA and CDR2 is FQGTGA. This CDR3 is built from 13 residues. The CDR3 sequence is CASSQTANQPQHF. As DNA, the CDR3 is TGTGCCAGCAGCCAGACAGCAAATCAGCCCCAGCATTTT. Supplemented by reference TRBV7-3 and TRBJ1-5, the full variable domain reads GAGVSQTPSNKVTEKGKYVELRCDPISGHTALYWYRQSLGQGPEFLIYFQGTGAADDSGLPNDRFFAVRPEGSVSTLKIQRTERGDSAVYLCASSQTANQPQHFGDGTRLSIL.

This clonotype was detected only a few times. The chain joins TRBV3-1 to TRBJ2-1; 11 bases map to TRBD2. CDR1 LGHDT and CDR2 YNNKEL come from the germline V gene (reference sequence). The V gene end was trimmed by 4 bases and the J gene end by 7 bases; junction bases not matched to a gene: 9. CDR3 size: 16 residues. The CDR3: CASSPHVAGGRNEQFF. The DNA of the CDR3 is TGTGCCAGCAGCCCGCATGTAGCGGGGGGGAGGAATGAGCAGTTCTTC.

Only a few counts were recorded for this clonotype. CDR3 protein: CASSPGGNNYGYTF. The CDR3 DNA sequence: TGTGCCAGCAGCCCAGGGGGGAACAACTATGGCTACACCTTC. This rearrangement joins TRBV7-3 to TRBJ1-2; the match to TRBD1 covers 7 bases. Unmatched junction bases numbered 5, after V lost 5 bases and J lost 2 bases. CDR1 is SGHTA and CDR2 is FQGTGA in the germline V gene. CDR3 length: 14 residues.

The gene calls are TRBV5-1 and TRBJ2-7; D may be TRBD2 (5 bases). CDR1 is SGHRS, CDR2 YFSETQ, per germline. The CDR3 has 17 amino acids. V lost 0 bases and J lost 0, with 16 bases in between. The CDR3 region is CASSLDRSSLVSYEQYF. DNA of the CDR3: TGCGCCAGCAGCTTGGATCGTTCTAGCCTGGTCTCCTACGAGCAGTACTTC.

This clonotype has just a few counts. V usage is TRBV7-2 and J usage is TRBJ2-5; the D gene is possibly TRBD2 (5 bases). There are 13 residues in the CDR3. Looked up from germline, CDR1 is SGHTA and CDR2 is FQGNSA. Trimming stripped 2 bases from V and 6 bases from J, with 10 bases between. CDR3 nucleotide sequence: TGTGCCAGCAGCTTATCCCCCGGGAAGACCCAGTACTTC. It codes for CASSLSPGKTQYF.

This clonotype was seen once. The genes are TRBV4-1 and TRBJ1-5; the match to TRBD1 covers 8 bases. Germline assignment: CDR1 MGHRA and CDR2 YSYEKL. CDR3 length equals 14 residues. The J segment lost 9 bases and the V segment lost 0 bases, leaving 4 bases of the junction unmatched. CDR3 sequence (DNA): TGCGCCAGCAGCCAAGACAGGGGGCGATGGCCCCAGCATTTT. It yields the protein CASSQDRGRWPQHF.

V and J are TRBV18 and TRBJ2-1; D perhaps matches TRBD1 (6 bases). The germline gives CDR1 KGHSH, CDR2 LQKENI. Deletions cut 5 bases from V and 8 bases from J, with 13 bases between. The CDR3 totals 13 residues. Written as DNA, the CDR3 is TGTGCCAGCTCAAACGGACAGAGGGATGAGCAGTTCTTC. Translated: CASSNGQRDEQFF.

The gene calls are TRBV29-1 and TRBJ2-1, with D possibly TRBD2 on 6 matching bases. Germline V CDR1 and CDR2: SQVTM, ANQGSEA. The CDR3 extends over 11 amino acids. CDR3 loop: CIGSIYNEQFF. As DNA, the CDR3 is TGCATCGGGAGTATCTACAATGAGCAGTTCTTC.

This clonotype was seen more than once but under ten times. V is TRBV11-3 and J is TRBJ2-7; 8 bases fit TRBD1. The CDR3 runs 15 residues. CDR1 is SGHNT and CDR2 is YENEEA in the germline V gene. V lost 5 bases to trimming and J lost 2 bases; unmatched junction nucleotides: 8. The DNA of the CDR3 is TGTGCCAGCAGCCAAAGACAGGGGTCAACCTACGAGCAGTACTTC. It specifies CASSQRQGSTYEQYF.

CDR3 loop: CASSQAAGYEQYF. CDR3 nucleotides: TGTGCCAGCAGCCAAGCGGCGGGATACGAGCAGTACTTC. The chain uses TRBV3-1 and TRBJ2-7; D is possibly TRBD2 (6 bases). This CDR3 spans 13 amino acids. V lost 1 base, J lost 4 bases, and 8 bases lay in between. Germline CDR1 and CDR2: LGHDT and YNNKEL (reference sequence).

This sequence joins TRBV6-5 and TRBJ1-1; 10 bases fit TRBD1. The CDR3 is made up of 15 amino acids. Germline CDR1 is MNHEY and CDR2 is SVGAGI. V dropped 0 bases and J dropped 5; count of bases not matched to a gene: 3. CDR3 nucleotides: TGTGCCAGCAGTTACTCGGGACAGGGGAAAACTGAAGCTTTCTTT. Amino acid sequence: CASSYSGQGKTEAFF.